These 30 T cell receptor beta chains share one sample of origin, sequenced in a study of cytomegalovirus exposure and HLA in healthy donors. It was with 60 Vbeta and 13 Jbeta primers that the PCR ran. Sequencing was performed with immunoSEQ multiplex PCR; in TCRdb, only in-frame clones are kept and a portion is missing. The sample lists under 150,000 clones, around 80% seen once, with 2% to 3% in the top ten. The sequenced material came from PBMCs. Receptors were obtained from a boy younger than 10 in good health and CMV-seronegative.

The chain carries TRBV5-1 and TRBJ2-5, with D perhaps matching TRBD2 (6 bases). Judging by the DNA end, TRBJ2-7 fits better; the J call may be wrong. The CDR3 has 12 amino acids. CDR1 is SGHRS, CDR2 YFSETQ, per germline. The CDR3 spells CASSLSGDEQYF. For the CDR3, the DNA is TGCGCCAGCAGCTTGTCGGGAGACGAGCAGTACTTC.

For this clone: Germline is not matched at one junction end, which may reflect a read error. The chain is built from TRBV5-1 and TRBJ1-2, with D possibly TRBD1 on 5 matching bases. In germline, CDR1 is SGHRS, CDR2 YFSETQ. There are 11 residues in the CDR3. This chain's CDR3 is CASSITGRLAF. CDR3 DNA sequence: TGCGCCAGCAGCATTACAGGCCGACTCGCCTTC.

This clone was seen a handful of times. This chain connects TRBV28 to TRBJ2-7; D is unresolved. The CDR3 spans 14 residues. The ends were cut back, 10 bases at V and 3 bases at J, with 19 bases in the middle. The V gene's germline CDR1 is MDHEN and CDR2 SYDVKM. The CDR3 here is CATLSGGTHYEQYF. In DNA form, the CDR3 reads TGTGCCACCCTATCTGGCGGTACTCACTACGAGCAGTACTTC.

The chain combines TRBV7-9 with TRBJ1-4; no reliable D call. The germline V gene has CDR1 SEHNR and CDR2 FQNEAQ (reference sequence). V was trimmed by 5 bases and J by 4 bases, leaving 17 bases between them. The CDR3 loop spans 16 amino acids. In nucleotides, the CDR3 is TGTGCCAGCAGCCCCCCCGTCGAGGGCCATAATGAAAAACTGTTTTTT. As protein: CASSPPVEGHNEKLFF.

The chain joins TRBV29-1 to TRBJ2-7; TRBD1 aligns across 11 bases. Trimming took 3 bases from V and 3 from J; bases not matched to a gene: 1. CDR3 size: 13 residues. Per the germline V gene, CDR1 is SQVTM and CDR2 is ANQGSEA. The CDR3 sequence is CSVDGTGGYEQYF. CDR3 nucleotide sequence: TGCAGCGTTGATGGGACAGGGGGCTACGAGCAGTACTTC.

The rearrangement uses TRBV2 and TRBJ2-3, with TRBD2 matching 16 bases. The CDR3 has 19 amino acids. Germline CDR1 and CDR2: SNHLY and FYNNEI. V lost 2 bases, J lost 2 bases, and 7 bases stayed unmatched. CDR3 DNA: TGTGCCAGCAGTGAACAGGGACTAGCGGGGGGGCGAGACACAGATACGCAGTATTTT. This codes for CASSEQGLAGGRDTDTQYF.

V is TRBV9 and J is TRBJ2-7; TRBD2 might be the D (7 bases). Germline V gene lookup returns CDR1 SGDLS and CDR2 YYNGEE. V gave up 0 bases and J gave up 4 bases, with 26 bases separating them. The CDR3 covers 19 residues. CDR3 region: CASSVVGWGGPTMGYEQYF. The CDR3 region has the DNA TGTGCCAGCAGCGTAGTAGGGTGGGGGGGCCCTACCATGGGGTACGAGCAGTACTTC.

V is TRBV29-1 and J is TRBJ2-1; 7 positions agree with TRBD2. From germline, CDR1 is SQVTM and CDR2 ANQGSEA. The CDR3 is 15 amino acids. With 4 bases clipped from V and 2 bases from J, the junction kept 8 bases outside the gene matches. The DNA of the CDR3 is TGCAGCGTTGTGGGGGGGGGATTAGCCTACAATGAGCAGTTCTTC. It yields the protein CSVVGGGLAYNEQFF.

This chain uses TRBV5-4 with TRBJ1-3, with D unclear. This CDR3 comprises 17 residues. Per germline, CDR1 SGHNT and CDR2 YYREEE (reference sequence). The V gene lost 0 bases and the J gene lost 0 bases, with 13 bases spanning the gap. The CDR3 is CASSLVVSQNSGNTIYF. CDR3 bases: TGTGCCAGCAGCTTGGTCGTATCACAGAACTCTGGAAACACCATATATTTT.

The rearrangement joins TRBV5-6 to TRBJ2-6, with 9 bases matching TRBD1. The CDR3 extends over 19 amino acids. V lost 2 bases, J lost 0 bases, and 9 bases stayed unmatched. CDR1 is SGHDT, CDR2 YYEEEE, per germline. Here the CDR3 reads CASSFILRTGVSGANVLTF. DNA for the CDR3: TGTGCCAGCAGCTTTATTCTCCGGACAGGGGTCTCTGGGGCCAACGTCCTGACTTTC.

V is TRBV6-5 and J is TRBJ1-6, with TRBD1 as a possible D gene (5 bases). Germline-derived CDR1 and CDR2 are MNHEY and SVGAGI. The CDR3 runs to 14 residues. The V end lost 5 bases, the J end lost 3 bases, and 8 bases lay between the germline ends. CDR3 nucleotides: TGTGCCAGCAGTATGGACATCTATAATTCACCCCTCCACTTT. It specifies CASSMDIYNSPLHF.

This chain uses TRBV4-2 with TRBJ1-5; D remains unclear. Germline V gene lookup returns CDR1 LGHNA and CDR2 YNFKEQ. CDR3 length: 16 residues. The germline V and J ends were trimmed by 0 bases and 9 bases, with 18 bases remaining between them. CDR3 amino acids: CASSQDRTFAGPPQHF. The CDR3 DNA reads as TGTGCCAGCAGCCAAGATCGGACTTTTGCGGGTCCGCCCCAGCATTTT.

This clone has just one count. The chain has TRBV6-4 and TRBJ2-3, with a weak D call TRBD1 (6 bases). Germline V lookup: CDR1 MRHNA, CDR2 SNTAGT. V was shortened by 2 bases and J by 8 bases, with 23 bases between the two germline ends. The CDR3 length is 17 residues. This CDR3 reads CASSDERGMRNQGTQYF. Here the CDR3 DNA reads TGTGCCAGCAGTGACGAGAGGGGGATGAGAAACCAGGGTACGCAGTATTTT.

V and J are TRBV4-2 and TRBJ2-2; a possible D gene is TRBD2 (5 bases). Germline CDR1 is LGHNA and CDR2 is YNFKEQ. V gave up 0 bases and J gave up 6 bases, with 17 bases separating them. The CDR3 spans 17 residues. This CDR3 reads CASSQDWEQGRAGELFF. In DNA, the CDR3 is TGTGCCAGCAGCCAAGATTGGGAACAAGGGCGGGCCGGGGAGCTGTTTTTT.

This clone showed up just once. The chain links TRBV14 to TRBJ2-7, with 7 bases lining up with TRBD2. Germline V CDR1 and CDR2: SGHDN, FVKESK. The CDR3 spans 14 residues. The junction had 12 bases not matched to a gene; V was cut back by 6 bases and J by 7 bases. The CDR3 here is CASSFGLGQWEQYF. CDR3 nucleotides: TGTGCCAGCAGTTTCGGACTAGGCCAATGGGAGCAGTACTTC.

The rearrangement uses TRBV7-6 and TRBJ2-3; D is ambiguous. In germline, CDR1 is SGHVS, CDR2 FNYEAQ. V shed 4 bases and J shed 7 bases, with 9 bases lying between them. The CDR3 length is 12 residues. CDR3 sequence reads: CASSSPQNTQYF. In nucleotides, the CDR3 is TGTGCCAGCAGCTCCCCTCAGAATACGCAGTATTTT.

The chain recombines TRBV18 with TRBJ2-6, with 12 bases lining up with TRBD2. The V and J ends lost 2 bases and 2 bases, in that order; junction bases with no gene match: 4. Germline V CDR1 and CDR2: KGHSH, LQKENI. CDR3 length equals 18 residues. This CDR3 reads CASSPRLAGGTGANVLTF. The CDR3, as DNA: TGTGCCAGCTCACCAAGGCTAGCGGGGGGGACTGGGGCCAACGTCCTGACTTTC. The whole variable domain, remainder taken from reference TRBV18 and TRBJ2-6, is NAGVMQNPRHLVRRRGQEARLRCSPMKGHSHVYWYRQLPEEGLKFMVYLQKENIIDESGMPKERFSAEFPKEGPSILRIQQVVRGDSAAYFCASSPRLAGGTGANVLTFGAGSRLTVL.

This chain connects TRBV5-1 to TRBJ2-3; a weak D match, TRBD2 (7 bases). The V end lost 0 bases, the J end lost 6 bases, and 14 bases lay between the germline ends. CDR3 size: 15 residues. The germline gives CDR1 SGHRS, CDR2 YFSETQ. The CDR3 loop is CASSLGGGTVDTQYF. The CDR3 nucleotides are TGCGCCAGCAGCTTGGGGGGGGGCACAGTGGATACGCAGTATTTT.

The chain joins TRBV7-9 to TRBJ1-2; D not resolved. The CDR3 runs 14 residues. CDR1 SEHNR and CDR2 FQNEAQ come from the germline V gene (reference sequence). V shed 5 bases and J shed 3 bases, with 13 bases lying between them. CDR3 coding DNA: TGTGCCAGCAGCCCTCGGGAACAGTACTATGGCTACACCTTC. It codes for CASSPREQYYGYTF.

This clone was seen only once. The rearrangement uses TRBV6-6 and TRBJ2-1; maybe TRBD1 (5 bases). CDR1 and CDR2 (germline): MNHNY, SVGAGI (reference sequence). Deletions cut 8 bases from V and 1 base from J, with 12 bases between. This CDR3 spans 14 amino acids. The CDR3 DNA follows: TGTGCCAGCCGCAGGGAATCGTCCTACAATGAGCAGTTCTTC. It yields the protein CASRRESSYNEQFF.

The chain uses TRBV27 and TRBJ2-7, with 11 nucleotides matching TRBD1. This CDR3 is 16 amino acids long. V gave up 3 bases and J gave up 4 bases; unmatched junction bases: 8. The germline gives CDR1 MNHEY, CDR2 SMNVEV (reference sequence). CDR3 sequence: CASSLPTGTGGYEQYF. CDR3 DNA sequence: TGTGCCAGCAGTTTGCCCACCGGGACAGGGGGTTACGAGCAGTACTTC.

This chain joins TRBV21-1 and TRBJ1-6; the tabulated D call, TRBD1, remains unverified against the DNA. TRBV21-1 represents a pseudogene. The CDR3 sequence is 18 residues long. The CDR3 is CASSLRTGALSNNSPLHF. The CDR3 DNA reads TGTGCCAGCAGCCTGCGGACAGGGGCCCTAAGTAATAATTCACCCCTCCACTTT.

V usage is TRBV15 and J usage is TRBJ2-5; D is ambiguous. This CDR3 contains 14 residues. Trimming removed 0 bases from V and 5 bases from J, with 10 bases in between. CDR1 is LNHNV and CDR2 is YYDKDF in the germline V gene (reference sequence). Here the CDR3 reads CATSREGLLETQYF. The CDR3 region has the DNA TGTGCCACCAGCAGAGAGGGCCTACTGGAGACCCAGTACTTC.

V gene TRBV15 combines with J gene TRBJ1-1; 9 bases match TRBD1. V shed 3 bases, J shed 1 base, and the junction held 6 bases outside the gene matches. The CDR3 extends over 16 amino acids. CDR1 and CDR2 from the germline V gene are LNHNV and YYDKDF (reference sequence). The CDR3 loop reads CATSSKQGQGNTEAFF. CDR3 DNA: TGTGCCACCAGCAGCAAACAGGGACAGGGGAACACTGAAGCTTTCTTT.

The chain employs TRBV6-1 and TRBJ1-1; no firm D call. Looked up from germline, CDR1 is MNHNS and CDR2 is SASEGT. The V end lost 1 base, the J end lost 6 bases, and 12 bases lay between the germline ends. The CDR3 runs 14 residues. CDR3 in amino acids: CASSEGGRRAEAFF. CDR3 nucleotides: TGTGCCAGCAGTGAAGGAGGGAGAAGGGCTGAAGCTTTCTTT.

The chain combines TRBV27 with TRBJ2-3; D gene unclear. This CDR3 is 15 amino acids long. Trimming cost V 2 bases and J 6 bases, with 15 bases left between them. The germline gives CDR1 MNHEY, CDR2 SMNVEV (reference sequence). CDR3 DNA sequence: TGTGCCAGCAGTTTAACACTTTCCGCGGTGGATACGCAGTATTTT. Translation: CASSLTLSAVDTQYF.

The chain links TRBV11-2 to TRBJ1-1, with 9 bases that match TRBD1. There are 14 residues in the CDR3. The ends lost 5 bases at V and 6 bases at J; junction bases unmatched: 7. Germline values: CDR1 SGHAT, CDR2 FQNNGV. In DNA, the CDR3 is TGTGCCAGCAGCCTGGGGACAGGGTGGGCTGAAGCTTTCTTT. It codes for CASSLGTGWAEAFF.

The chain carries TRBV5-1 and TRBJ1-2, with D possibly being TRBD1 (6 bases). Trimming took off 1 base at V and 0 bases at J, with 10 bases between the two ends. Germline V gene lookup returns CDR1 SGHRS and CDR2 YFSETQ. The CDR3 loop spans 15 amino acids. CDR3: CASSLFDRTNYGYTF. In DNA, the CDR3 is TGCGCCAGCAGCTTGTTCGACAGGACTAACTATGGCTACACCTTC.

V and J are TRBV9 and TRBJ2-3; 8 nucleotides agree with TRBD2. The CDR3 sequence is 17 residues long. V was pared by 4 bases and J by 3 bases, with 13 bases of the junction left unmatched. Germline CDR1 reads SGDLS; CDR2 reads YYNGEE. CDR3 in DNA: TGTGCCAGCAGCCCAAGGATAGCGGGACCGGGGACAGATACGCAGTATTTT. Its translation: CASSPRIAGPGTDTQYF. The full variable domain, completed using reference TRBV9 and TRBJ2-3, is DSGVTQTPKHLITATGQRVTLRCSPRSGDLSVYWYQQSLDQGLQFLIQYYNGEERAKGNILERFSAQQFPDLHSELNLSSLELGDSALYFCASSPRIAGPGTDTQYFGPGTRLTVL.

The chain couples TRBV20-1 to TRBJ2-7, with D possibly matching TRBD2 (5 bases). This CDR3 contains 11 residues. Trimming pared 1 base from V and 6 bases from J, leaving 7 bases between. The germline V gene has CDR1 DFQATT and CDR2 SNEGSKA (reference sequence). The CDR3, as DNA: TGCAGTGCTAGAGCCAGCGGCGAGCAGTACTTC. It is translated as CSARASGEQYF.